This TCR beta chain came from a study of CD8 T cells in ankylosing spondylitis. The CDR3 runs 16 residues. Germline CDR1 and CDR2: SGHTA and FQGNSA. Trimming cost V 2 bases and J 0 bases, with 12 bases left between them. Scientists made TCR beta libraries using quantitative 5'-RACE with molecular barcodes. TCRdb redid the calling of the 5' RACE reads with MiXCR, one entry per CDR3 protein. The data show fewer than 200,000 distinct CDR3 sequences, approximately 18% seen once. This clonotype was seen at least ten times. The antigen remains unidentified. Study-wide findings and caveats: The study identified a TCR beta motif of roughly eight highly homologous variants that appeared characteristic of ankylosing spondylitis blood.

The sequenced sample consisted of blood, either unsorted or a sorted T cell fraction (not recorded which). This receptor was taken from a male donor between 5 and 35 years old with ankylosing spondylitis or in good health (not recorded which). The chain has TRBV7-2 and TRBJ2-3; D is perhaps TRBD1 or TRBD2 (5 bases each). CDR3 region: CASSLWGPYSTDTQYF. The CDR3 bases are TGTGCCAGCAGCTTATGGGGACCTTATAGCACAGATACGCAGTATTTT.